This T cell receptor beta chain was sequenced during a study of cytomegalovirus exposure and HLA in healthy donors. Sequenced by immunoSEQ multiplex PCR; TCRdb stores in-frame clones only, minus some. This sample has around 260,000 clones, with roughly 91% found just once. Overall study findings and caveats: The authors confirmed in vitro that a few CMV-associated chains were specific for CMV antigens.

Worth noting for this clone: No antigen is known for it.

Germline assignment: CDR1 KGHSH and CDR2 LQKENI. The V and J ends lost 0 bases and 2 bases respectively, with 9 bases between them. The CDR3 consists of 15 residues. This sequence was found in a woman in her twenties or thirties in good health and CMV-seronegative. Source material: PBMCs. V is TRBV18 and J is TRBJ2-3; no clear D gene. For the CDR3, the DNA is TGTGCCAGCTCACCACCGAGAGCCAACACAGATACGCAGTATTTT. Its translation is CASSPPRANTDTQYF.